Listed below are T cell receptor beta chains from one sample, sequenced in a study of blood T cell repertoires in COVID-19. Sequencing used immunoSEQ multiplex PCR; TCRdb keeps in-frame clones, though not all of them. This sample yields 170,000 or so clones, of which about 86% are seen a single time; 0.7% to 0.9% belongs to the top ten. The sequencing sample was made of peripheral blood. These receptors all come from a woman younger than 30 who had recovered from COVID-19. Each CDR3 is given with its conserved first and last residue. Fields, in order: CDR3 protein, CDR3 DNA, J gene, clone size, V gene, D gene. D genes are given only for firm matches. The listing skips clone size in some rows; elsewhere it reads once, few, many or a size class.

CDR3aa: CASSSTGVHTEAFF
CDR3nt: TGTGCCAGCAGTTCCACAGGGGTCCACACTGAAGCTTTCTTT
j_gene: TRBJ1-1
abundance: -
v_gene: TRBV5-6
d_gene: TRBD1

CDR3aa: CATSRGYQGEQYF
CDR3nt: TGTGCCACCAGCAGAGGGTATCAGGGCGAGCAGTACTTC
j_gene: TRBJ2-7
abundance: -
v_gene: TRBV15
d_gene: -

CDR3aa: CASSLGGTGGEKLFF
CDR3nt: TGTGCCAGCAGCTTGGGAGGGACAGGAGGGGAAAAACTGTTTTTT
j_gene: TRBJ1-4
abundance: once
v_gene: TRBV5-4
d_gene: TRBD1

CDR3aa: CASSQDLQPGQLGNTIYF
CDR3nt: TGCGCCAGCAGCCAAGATCTCCAACCGGGACAGCTTGGAAACACCATATATTTT
j_gene: TRBJ1-3
abundance: few
v_gene: TRBV4-1
d_gene: TRBD1

CDR3aa: CASSPGTPNTQYF
CDR3nt: TGTGCCAGTAGTCCCGGGACTCCGAATACGCAGTATTTT
j_gene: TRBJ2-3
abundance: -
v_gene: TRBV19
d_gene: -

CDR3aa: CASSPGVGQGSDEQFF
CDR3nt: TGTGCCAGCAGTCCAGGGGTAGGACAGGGATCGGATGAGCAGTTCTTC
j_gene: TRBJ2-1
abundance: many
v_gene: TRBV4-2
d_gene: TRBD1

CDR3aa: CASSPPRTGSSYNEQFF
CDR3nt: TGTGCCAGCTCACCTCCTCGGACAGGGAGCTCCTACAATGAGCAGTTCTTC
j_gene: TRBJ2-1
abundance: -
v_gene: TRBV18
d_gene: TRBD1

CDR3aa: CASSSKMRQINTGELFF
CDR3nt: TGTGCCAGCAGCTCCAAGATGCGGCAGATTAACACCGGGGAGCTGTTTTTT
j_gene: TRBJ2-2
abundance: -
v_gene: TRBV11-2
d_gene: -

CDR3aa: CAISERLAGGPYNEQFF
CDR3nt: TGTGCCATCAGCGAACGTCTAGCGGGAGGTCCCTACAATGAGCAGTTCTTC
j_gene: TRBJ2-1
abundance: -
v_gene: TRBV10-3
d_gene: TRBD2

CDR3aa: CSVRRSSYEQYF
CDR3nt: TGCAGCGTTCGGCGGTCCTCCTACGAGCAGTACTTC
j_gene: TRBJ2-7
abundance: -
v_gene: TRBV29-1
d_gene: -

CDR3aa: CASSSPGAQETQYF
CDR3nt: TGTGCCAGCAGCTCCCCAGGGGCCCAAGAGACCCAGTACTTC
j_gene: TRBJ2-5
abundance: -
v_gene: TRBV13
d_gene: -

CDR3aa: CASSSTGQAEKLFF
CDR3nt: TGTGCCAGCAGCTCCACCGGACAGGCTGAAAAACTGTTTTTT
j_gene: TRBJ1-4
abundance: -
v_gene: TRBV28
d_gene: TRBD1

CDR3aa: CASNPTTGNGYTF
CDR3nt: TGTGCCAGCAACCCGACGACAGGGAATGGCTACACCTTC
j_gene: TRBJ1-2
abundance: -
v_gene: TRBV6-2/TRBV6-3
d_gene: TRBD1

CDR3aa: CASSPGQGSDTQYF
CDR3nt: TGCGCCAGCAGCCCGGGTCAGGGGTCAGATACGCAGTATTTT
j_gene: TRBJ2-3
abundance: -
v_gene: TRBV4-3
d_gene: -

CDR3aa: CASTGGLVSGNTIYF
CDR3nt: TGTGCCAGCACAGGGGGTTTAGTCTCTGGAAACACCATATATTTT
j_gene: TRBJ1-3
abundance: -
v_gene: TRBV6-6
d_gene: TRBD1

CDR3aa: CASRGGAEYEQYF
CDR3nt: TGTGCCAGCAGGGGCGGGGCCGAATACGAGCAGTACTTC
j_gene: TRBJ2-7
abundance: once
v_gene: TRBV2
d_gene: -

CDR3aa: CASEAPEEAFF
CDR3nt: TGTGCCAGCGAGGCCCCAGAGGAAGCTTTCTTT
j_gene: TRBJ1-1
abundance: -
v_gene: TRBV6-5
d_gene: -

CDR3aa: CASSQGGARQPQHF
CDR3nt: TGCGCCAGCAGTCAAGGGGGGGCCCGGCAGCCCCAGCATTTT
j_gene: TRBJ1-5
abundance: -
v_gene: TRBV23-1
d_gene: -

CDR3aa: CSVRGGAAKNIQYF
CDR3nt: TGCAGCGTTCGGGGAGGGGCGGCCAAAAACATTCAGTACTTC
j_gene: TRBJ2-4
abundance: -
v_gene: TRBV29-1
d_gene: TRBD2

CDR3aa: CASSKQTGWAYEQYF
CDR3nt: TGTGCCAGTAGTAAACAGACAGGGTGGGCTTACGAGCAGTACTTC
j_gene: TRBJ2-7
abundance: -
v_gene: TRBV19
d_gene: TRBD1

CDR3aa: CASSRQGNYGYTF
CDR3nt: TGTGCCAGCTCCCGACAGGGAAACTATGGCTACACCTTC
j_gene: TRBJ1-2
abundance: -
v_gene: TRBV2
d_gene: TRBD1

CDR3aa: CASSAVGTLLFGTEAFF
CDR3nt: TGTGCCAGCAGCGCCGTCGGGACACTACTTTTTGGCACTGAAGCTTTCTTT
j_gene: TRBJ1-1
abundance: -
v_gene: TRBV7-2
d_gene: -

CDR3aa: CASSSEGVIKTQYF
CDR3nt: TGTGCCAGCAGTTCTGAGGGAGTTATCAAGACCCAGTACTTC
j_gene: TRBJ2-5
abundance: -
v_gene: TRBV27
d_gene: -

CDR3aa: CASSLEGELDTQYF
CDR3nt: TGCGCCAGCAGCTTGGAGGGAGAATTAGATACGCAGTATTTT
j_gene: TRBJ2-3
abundance: once
v_gene: TRBV5-1
d_gene: -

CDR3aa: CASSYFQPGQRVYGYTF
CDR3nt: TGTGCCAGCAGTTACTTTCAACCGGGACAGAGAGTCTATGGCTACACCTTC
j_gene: TRBJ1-2
abundance: -
v_gene: TRBV6-2/TRBV6-3
d_gene: TRBD1

CDR3aa: CASSFRARGLYNEQFF
CDR3nt: -
j_gene: TRBJ2-1
abundance: -
v_gene: TRBV7-6
d_gene: -

CDR3aa: CASSSLAVSYNEQFF
CDR3nt: TGTGCCAGCAGCTCACTAGCGGTCTCCTACAATGAGCAGTTCTTC
j_gene: TRBJ2-1
abundance: -
v_gene: TRBV7-9
d_gene: TRBD2

CDR3aa: CASSDSLAGEFF
CDR3nt: TGTGCCAGCAGCGACAGCCTAGCGGGAGAGTTCTTC
j_gene: TRBJ2-1
abundance: -
v_gene: TRBV7-9
d_gene: TRBD2

CDR3aa: CASSEWGGEETQYF
CDR3nt: TGCGCCAGCAGTGAGTGGGGGGGCGAAGAGACCCAGTACTTC
j_gene: TRBJ2-5
abundance: -
v_gene: TRBV10-2
d_gene: -

CDR3aa: CASSLVGQSGANEKLFF
CDR3nt: TGTGCCAGCAGCTTGGTGGGGCAGTCGGGGGCTAATGAAAAACTGTTTTTT
j_gene: TRBJ1-4
abundance: -
v_gene: TRBV5-6
d_gene: -

CDR3aa: CASSQDPGLATTGELFF
CDR3nt: TGTGCCAGCAGCCAAGACCCCGGACTAGCGACCACCGGGGAGCTGTTTTTT
j_gene: TRBJ2-2
abundance: few
v_gene: TRBV4-2
d_gene: TRBD2

CDR3aa: CASSLPGVVADTQYF
CDR3nt: TGCGCCAGCAGCTTGCCGGGGGTGGTGGCAGATACGCAGTATTTT
j_gene: TRBJ2-3
abundance: -
v_gene: TRBV5-1
d_gene: -

CDR3aa: CASRLRQASYEQYF
CDR3nt: TGCGCCAGCAGGTTAAGGCAGGCGAGCTACGAGCAGTACTTC
j_gene: TRBJ2-7
abundance: -
v_gene: TRBV5-1
d_gene: -

CDR3aa: CASSYSGGFVVHEQFF
CDR3nt: TGTGCCAGCAGTTACTCGGGAGGGTTCGTTGTACATGAGCAGTTCTTC
j_gene: TRBJ2-1
abundance: -
v_gene: TRBV6-6
d_gene: TRBD2

CDR3aa: CASRGTGRSGYGYTF
CDR3nt: TGTGCCAGCAGGGGGACAGGGAGATCGGGCTATGGCTACACCTTC
j_gene: TRBJ1-2
abundance: -
v_gene: TRBV14
d_gene: TRBD1

CDR3aa: CASLADTDRSRYNEQFF
CDR3nt: TGTGCCAGCCTGGCGGACACAGACAGGTCTCGGTACAATGAGCAGTTCTTC
j_gene: TRBJ2-1
abundance: -
v_gene: TRBV25-1
d_gene: -

CDR3aa: CSVGGEAFF
CDR3nt: TGCAGCGTGGGGGGGGAGGCTTTCTTT
j_gene: TRBJ1-1
abundance: -
v_gene: TRBV29-1
d_gene: -

CDR3aa: CASSKGGLGSGEQYF
CDR3nt: TGTGCCAGCAGCAAGGGGGGGTTAGGATCGGGTGAGCAGTACTTC
j_gene: TRBJ2-7
abundance: -
v_gene: TRBV9
d_gene: -

CDR3aa: CASSFADRDYGYTF
CDR3nt: TGTGCCAGCAGTTTCGCCGACAGGGACTATGGCTACACCTTC
j_gene: TRBJ1-2
abundance: many
v_gene: TRBV6-5
d_gene: TRBD1

CDR3aa: CATRRTGFSSTDTQYF
CDR3nt: TGTGCCACCAGGAGAACAGGGTTTTCTAGCACAGATACGCAGTATTTT
j_gene: TRBJ2-3
abundance: -
v_gene: TRBV15
d_gene: -

CDR3aa: CASSEELEGTQYF
CDR3nt: TGTGCCAGCAGTGAGGAACTAGAGGGGACCCAGTACTTC
j_gene: TRBJ2-5
abundance: few
v_gene: TRBV2
d_gene: -

CDR3aa: CASSYGREETQYF
CDR3nt: TGTGCCAGCAGTTATGGGAGGGAAGAGACCCAGTACTTC
j_gene: TRBJ2-5
abundance: -
v_gene: TRBV6-2/TRBV6-3
d_gene: TRBD2